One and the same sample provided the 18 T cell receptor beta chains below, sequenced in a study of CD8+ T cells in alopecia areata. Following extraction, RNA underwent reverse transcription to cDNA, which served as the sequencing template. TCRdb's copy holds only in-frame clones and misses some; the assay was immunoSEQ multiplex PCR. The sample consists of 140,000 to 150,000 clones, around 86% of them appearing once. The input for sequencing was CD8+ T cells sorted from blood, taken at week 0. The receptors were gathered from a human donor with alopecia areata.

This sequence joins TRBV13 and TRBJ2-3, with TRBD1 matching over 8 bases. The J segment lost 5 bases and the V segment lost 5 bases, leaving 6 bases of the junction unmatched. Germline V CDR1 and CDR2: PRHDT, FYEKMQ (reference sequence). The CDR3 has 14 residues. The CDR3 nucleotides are TGTGCCAGCAGCGTGGACAGGGATGGAGATACGCAGTATTTT. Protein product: CASSVDRDGDTQYF.

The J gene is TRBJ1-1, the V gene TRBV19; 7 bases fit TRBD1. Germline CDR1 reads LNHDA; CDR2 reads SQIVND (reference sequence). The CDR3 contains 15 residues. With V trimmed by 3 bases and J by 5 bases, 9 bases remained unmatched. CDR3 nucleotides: TGTGCCAGTAGTATCCCGGCAGGGGGAAGGACTGAAGCTTTCTTT. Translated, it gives CASSIPAGGRTEAFF.

CDR3 sequence: CASSSDSDNEQFF. As DNA, the CDR3 is TGTGCCAGCAGCTCGGACTCGGACAATGAGCAGTTCTTC. This chain connects TRBV7-8 to TRBJ2-1; a possible D gene is TRBD2 (5 bases). Looked up from germline, CDR1 is SGHVS and CDR2 is FQNEAQ. The CDR3 covers 13 residues. The V end was cut by 4 bases, the J end by 5 bases, with 9 bases between.

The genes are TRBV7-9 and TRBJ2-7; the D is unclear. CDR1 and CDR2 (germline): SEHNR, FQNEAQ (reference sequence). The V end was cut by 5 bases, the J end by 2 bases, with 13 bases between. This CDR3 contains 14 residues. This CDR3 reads CASSPTAGPYEQYF. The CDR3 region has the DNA TGTGCCAGCAGCCCTACCGCAGGTCCCTACGAGCAGTACTTC.

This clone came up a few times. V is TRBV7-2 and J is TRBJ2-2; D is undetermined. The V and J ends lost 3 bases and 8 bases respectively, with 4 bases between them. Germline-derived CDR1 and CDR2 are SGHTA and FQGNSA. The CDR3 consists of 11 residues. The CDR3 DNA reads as TGTGCCAGCAGCTTTACTGGGGAGCTGTTTTTT. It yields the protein CASSFTGELFF. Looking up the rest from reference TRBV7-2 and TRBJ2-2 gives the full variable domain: GAGVSQSPSNKVTEKGKDVELRCDPISGHTALYWYRQSLGQGLEFLIYFQGNSAPDKSGLPSDRFSAERTGGSVSTLTIQRTQQEDSAVYLCASSFTGELFFGEGSRLTVL.

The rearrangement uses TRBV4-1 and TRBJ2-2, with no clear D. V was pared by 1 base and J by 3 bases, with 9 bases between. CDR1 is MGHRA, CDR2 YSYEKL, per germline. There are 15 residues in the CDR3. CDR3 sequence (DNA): TGCGCCAGCAGCCAAGTTGCGGAGTACACCGGGGAGCTGTTTTTT. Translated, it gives CASSQVAEYTGELFF.

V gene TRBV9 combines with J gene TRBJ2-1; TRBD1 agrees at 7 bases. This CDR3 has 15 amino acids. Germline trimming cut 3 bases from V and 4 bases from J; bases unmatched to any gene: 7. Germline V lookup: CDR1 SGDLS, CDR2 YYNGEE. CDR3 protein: CASSASGTAYNEQFF. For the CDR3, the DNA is TGTGCCAGCAGCGCTTCCGGGACAGCATACAATGAGCAGTTCTTC.

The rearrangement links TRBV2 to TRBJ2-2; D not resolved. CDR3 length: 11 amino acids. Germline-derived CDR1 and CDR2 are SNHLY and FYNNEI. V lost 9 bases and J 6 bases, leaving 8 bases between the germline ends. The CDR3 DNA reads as TGTGCCAGGTTGACTGCCGGGGAGCTGTTTTTT. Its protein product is CARLTAGELFF.

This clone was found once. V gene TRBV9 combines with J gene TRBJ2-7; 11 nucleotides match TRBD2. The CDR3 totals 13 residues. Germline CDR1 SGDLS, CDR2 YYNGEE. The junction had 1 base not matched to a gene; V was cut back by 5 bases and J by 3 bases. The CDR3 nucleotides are TGTGCCAGCAGTACTAGCGGGAGCTACGAGCAGTACTTC. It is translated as CASSTSGSYEQYF.

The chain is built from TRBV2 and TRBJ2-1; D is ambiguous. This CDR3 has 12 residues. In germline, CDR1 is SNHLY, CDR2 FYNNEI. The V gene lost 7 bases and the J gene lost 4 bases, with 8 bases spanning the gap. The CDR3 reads CASKEPYNEQFF. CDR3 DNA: TGTGCCAGCAAGGAACCTTACAATGAGCAGTTCTTC.

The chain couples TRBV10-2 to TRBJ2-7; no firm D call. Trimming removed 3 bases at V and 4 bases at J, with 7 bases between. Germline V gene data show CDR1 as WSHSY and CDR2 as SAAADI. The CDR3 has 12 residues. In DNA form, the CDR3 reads TGCGCCAGCAGTGACGCCCAGTACGAGCAGTACTTC. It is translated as CASSDAQYEQYF.

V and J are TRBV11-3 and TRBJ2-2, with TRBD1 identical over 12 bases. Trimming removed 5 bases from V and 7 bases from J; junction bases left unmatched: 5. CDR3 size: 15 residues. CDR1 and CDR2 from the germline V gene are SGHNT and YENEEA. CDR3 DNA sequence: TGTGCCAGCAGCCCCGGGACAGGGGGCATCGGGGAGCTGTTTTTT. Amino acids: CASSPGTGGIGELFF. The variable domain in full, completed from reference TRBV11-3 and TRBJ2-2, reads EAGVVQSPRYKIIEKKQPVAFWCNPISGHNTLYWYLQNLGQGPELLIRYENEEAVDDSQLPKDRFSAERLKGVDSTLKIQPAELGDSAVYLCASSPGTGGIGELFFGEGSRLTVL.

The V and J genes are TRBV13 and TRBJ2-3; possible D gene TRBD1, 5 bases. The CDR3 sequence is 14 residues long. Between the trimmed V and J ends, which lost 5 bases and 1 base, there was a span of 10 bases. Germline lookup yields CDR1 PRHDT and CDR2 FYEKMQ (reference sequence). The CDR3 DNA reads TGTGCCAGCAGCCCGGAAGGGGGCACAGATACGCAGTATTTT. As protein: CASSPEGGTDTQYF.

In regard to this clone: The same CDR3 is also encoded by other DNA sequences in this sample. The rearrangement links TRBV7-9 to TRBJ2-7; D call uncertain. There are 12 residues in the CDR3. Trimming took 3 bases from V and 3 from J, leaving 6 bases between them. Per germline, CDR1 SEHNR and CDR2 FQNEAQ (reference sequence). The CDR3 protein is CASSLGFYEQYF. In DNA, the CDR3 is TGTGCCAGCAGCTTGGGGTTCTACGAGCAGTACTTC.

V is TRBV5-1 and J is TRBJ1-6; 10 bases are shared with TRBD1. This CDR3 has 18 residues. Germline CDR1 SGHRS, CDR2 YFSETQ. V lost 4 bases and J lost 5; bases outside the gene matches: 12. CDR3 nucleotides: TGCGCCAGCAGCCTGAGCCCCGCGGGGACAGGGGATAATTCACCCCTCCACTTT. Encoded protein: CASSLSPAGTGDNSPLHF.

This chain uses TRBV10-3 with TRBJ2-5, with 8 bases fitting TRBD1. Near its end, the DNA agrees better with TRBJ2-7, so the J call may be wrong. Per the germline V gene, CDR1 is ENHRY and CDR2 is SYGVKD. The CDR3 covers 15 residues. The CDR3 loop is CAISETGQGNYEQYF. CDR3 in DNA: TGTGCCATCAGTGAGACTGGACAGGGCAACTACGAGCAGTACTTC.

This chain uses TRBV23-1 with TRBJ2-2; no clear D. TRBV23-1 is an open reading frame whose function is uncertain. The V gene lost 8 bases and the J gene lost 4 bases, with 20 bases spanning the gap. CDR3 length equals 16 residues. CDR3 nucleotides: TGCGCCAGCCCGTGGGTCCAGCTCTTTTCCACCGGGGAGCTGTTTTTT. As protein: CASPWVQLFSTGELFF.

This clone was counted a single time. This chain's CDR3 is CASSLRQGREQYF. The CDR3 DNA sequence: TGTGCCAGCAGTTTACGGCAGGGGCGCGAGCAGTACTTC. The chain is built from TRBV27 and TRBJ2-7; perhaps TRBD1 as D (6 bases). Per the germline V gene, CDR1 is MNHEY and CDR2 is SMNVEV (reference sequence). Trimming shortened V by 2 bases and J by 6 bases, and 11 bases separated the two germline ends. The CDR3 sequence is 13 residues long.